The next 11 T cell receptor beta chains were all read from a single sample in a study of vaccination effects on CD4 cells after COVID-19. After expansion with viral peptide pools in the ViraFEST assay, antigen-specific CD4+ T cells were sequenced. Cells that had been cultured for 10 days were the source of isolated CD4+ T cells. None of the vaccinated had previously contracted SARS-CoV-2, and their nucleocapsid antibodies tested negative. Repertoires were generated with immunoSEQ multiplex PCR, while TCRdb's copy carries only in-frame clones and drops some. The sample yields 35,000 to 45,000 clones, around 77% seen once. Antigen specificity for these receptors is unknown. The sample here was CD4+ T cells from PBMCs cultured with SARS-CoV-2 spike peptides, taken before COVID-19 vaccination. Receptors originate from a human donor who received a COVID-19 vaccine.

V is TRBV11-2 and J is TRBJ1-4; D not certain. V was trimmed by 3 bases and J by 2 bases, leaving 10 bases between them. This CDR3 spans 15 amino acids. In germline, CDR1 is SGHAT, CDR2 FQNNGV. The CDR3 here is CASSLRTRTNEKLFF. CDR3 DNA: TGTGCCAGCAGCTTGAGAACTCGGACTAATGAAAAACTGTTTTTT.

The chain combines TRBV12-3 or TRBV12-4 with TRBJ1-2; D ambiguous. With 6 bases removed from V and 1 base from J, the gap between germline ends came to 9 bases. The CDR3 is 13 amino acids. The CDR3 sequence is CASRNIFNYGYTF. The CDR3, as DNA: TGTGCCAGCAGGAATATATTTAACTATGGCTACACCTTC.

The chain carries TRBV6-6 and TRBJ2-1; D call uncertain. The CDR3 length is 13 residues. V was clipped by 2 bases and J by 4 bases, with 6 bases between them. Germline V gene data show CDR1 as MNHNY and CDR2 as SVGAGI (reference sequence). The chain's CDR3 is CASSYVGYNEQFF. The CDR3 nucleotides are TGTGCCAGCAGTTACGTGGGATACAATGAGCAGTTCTTC.

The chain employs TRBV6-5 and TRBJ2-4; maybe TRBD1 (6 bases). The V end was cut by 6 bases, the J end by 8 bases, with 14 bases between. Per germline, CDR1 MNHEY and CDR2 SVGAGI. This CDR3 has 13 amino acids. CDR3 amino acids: CASRSTGMDIQYF. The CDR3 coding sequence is TGTGCCAGCAGGTCTACAGGGATGGACATTCAGTACTTC.

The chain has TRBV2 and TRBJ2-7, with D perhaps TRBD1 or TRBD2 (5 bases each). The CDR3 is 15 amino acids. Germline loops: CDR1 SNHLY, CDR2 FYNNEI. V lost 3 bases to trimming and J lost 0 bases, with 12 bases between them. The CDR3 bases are TGTGCCAGCAGTGAGGGGGTCTTCTACTCCTACGAGCAGTACGTC. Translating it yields CASSEGVFYSYEQYV.

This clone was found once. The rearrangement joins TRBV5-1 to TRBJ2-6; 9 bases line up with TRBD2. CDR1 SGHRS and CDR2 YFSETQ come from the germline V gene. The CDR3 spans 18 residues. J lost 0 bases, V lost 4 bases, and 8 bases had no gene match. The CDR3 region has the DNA TGCGCCAGCAGCCCGCGGGGGGGCGGCTACTCTGGGGCCAACGTCCTGACTTTC. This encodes CASSPRGGGYSGANVLTF.

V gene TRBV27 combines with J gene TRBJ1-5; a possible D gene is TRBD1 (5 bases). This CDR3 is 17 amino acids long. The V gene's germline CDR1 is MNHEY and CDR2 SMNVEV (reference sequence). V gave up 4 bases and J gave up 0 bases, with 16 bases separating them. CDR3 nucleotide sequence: TGTGCCAGCAGTTCGAATCGACAGCCTTATAGCAATCAGCCCCAGCATTTT. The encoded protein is CASSSNRQPYSNQPQHF.

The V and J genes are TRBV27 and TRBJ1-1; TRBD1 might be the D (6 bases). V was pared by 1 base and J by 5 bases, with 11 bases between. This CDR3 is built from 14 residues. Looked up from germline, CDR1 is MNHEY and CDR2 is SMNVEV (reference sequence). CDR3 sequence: CASSLYTGSTEAFF. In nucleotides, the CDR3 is TGTGCCAGCAGTTTATATACAGGGTCTACTGAAGCTTTCTTT.

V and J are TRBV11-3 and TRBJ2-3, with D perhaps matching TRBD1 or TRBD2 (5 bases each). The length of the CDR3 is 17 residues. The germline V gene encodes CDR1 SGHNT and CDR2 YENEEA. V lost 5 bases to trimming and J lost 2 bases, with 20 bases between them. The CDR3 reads CASSERSGRSLTDTQYF. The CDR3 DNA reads TGTGCCAGCAGCGAGAGGTCGGGGCGGAGCCTCACAGATACGCAGTATTTT.

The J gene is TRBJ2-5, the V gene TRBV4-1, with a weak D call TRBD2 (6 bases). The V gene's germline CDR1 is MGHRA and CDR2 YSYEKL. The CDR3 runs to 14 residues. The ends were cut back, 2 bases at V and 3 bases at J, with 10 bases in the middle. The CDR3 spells CASSQPGEKETQYF. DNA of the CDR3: TGCGCCAGCAGCCAACCGGGAGAAAAAGAGACCCAGTACTTC.

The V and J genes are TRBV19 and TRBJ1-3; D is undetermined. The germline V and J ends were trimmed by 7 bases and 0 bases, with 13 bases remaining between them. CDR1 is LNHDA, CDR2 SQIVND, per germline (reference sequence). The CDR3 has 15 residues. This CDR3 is CASTKDRSSGNTIYF. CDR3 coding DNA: TGTGCCAGTACTAAGGACCGATCCTCTGGAAACACCATATATTTT.